This TCR beta chain was documented in a study of cytomegalovirus exposure and HLA in healthy donors. The study's findings and limits: A later analysis reportedly found that, within productive TCRs, an Asian-associated ancestry cluster had fewer N-insertions than the mean observed across the approximately 700 donors. The sole available immune exposure information was CMV serostatus.

The PCR contained 60 Vbeta and 13 Jbeta primers. Only in-frame clones appear in the TCRdb table, and some are missing; sequencing was by immunoSEQ multiplex PCR. This sample's table reports about 200,000 clones. This CDR3 is 14 amino acids long. Germline loops: CDR1 SGHNT, CDR2 YYREEE (reference sequence). V gave up 4 bases and J gave up 3 bases, with 13 bases separating them. With respect to this clone: Its specificity is unknown.

The sequencing input was PBMCs. The chain carries TRBV5-4 and TRBJ1-1, with a weak D call TRBD1 (5 bases). This receptor was taken from a girl aged 2-10 years in good health and CMV-seropositive. The CDR3 coding sequence is TGTGCCAGCAGCCTGGACGCCAGGGACACTGAAGCTTTCTTT. This translates into CASSLDARDTEAFF.